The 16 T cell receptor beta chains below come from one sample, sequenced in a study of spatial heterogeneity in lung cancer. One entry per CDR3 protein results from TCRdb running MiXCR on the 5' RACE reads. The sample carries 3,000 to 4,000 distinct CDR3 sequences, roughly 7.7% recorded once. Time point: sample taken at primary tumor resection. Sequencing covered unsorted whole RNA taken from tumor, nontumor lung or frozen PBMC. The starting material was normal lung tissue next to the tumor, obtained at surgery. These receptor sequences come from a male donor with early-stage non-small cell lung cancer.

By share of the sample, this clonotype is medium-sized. CDR3 protein: CASSLGDRWNTEAFF. CDR3 DNA sequence: TGTGCCAGCAGCTTAGGGGACAGGTGGAACACTGAAGCTTTCTTT. This chain uses TRBV7-9 with TRBJ1-1, with 8 bases that match TRBD1. CDR1 is SEHNR and CDR2 is FQNEAQ in the germline V gene (reference sequence). This CDR3 has 15 residues. Trimming removed 1 base from V and 1 base from J; junction bases left unmatched: 2. The full variable domain, completed using reference TRBV7-9 and TRBJ1-1, is DTGVSQNPRHKITKRGQNVTFRCDPISEHNRLYWYRQTLGQGPEFLTYFQNEAQLEKSRLLSDRFSAERPKGSFSTLEIQRTEQGDSAMYLCASSLGDRWNTEAFFGQGTRLTVV.

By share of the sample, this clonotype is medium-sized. CDR3 DNA: TGTGCCAGCAGCCAATTCATAGCGGATTCCTCCTACAATGAGCAGTTCTTC. It codes for CASSQFIADSSYNEQFF. The chain is built from TRBV11-3 and TRBJ2-1, with D possibly being TRBD2 (6 bases). CDR3 length equals 17 residues. Trimming shortened V by 5 bases and J by 0 bases, and 17 bases separated the two germline ends. Per the germline V gene, CDR1 is SGHNT and CDR2 is YENEEA.

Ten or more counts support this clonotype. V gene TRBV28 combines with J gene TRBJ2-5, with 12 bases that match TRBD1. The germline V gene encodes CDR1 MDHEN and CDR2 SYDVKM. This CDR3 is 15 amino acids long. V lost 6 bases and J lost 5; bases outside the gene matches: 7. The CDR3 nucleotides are TGTGCCAGCAGCATCCCCGGGACAGGGGGCGAGACCCAGTACTTC. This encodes CASSIPGTGGETQYF.

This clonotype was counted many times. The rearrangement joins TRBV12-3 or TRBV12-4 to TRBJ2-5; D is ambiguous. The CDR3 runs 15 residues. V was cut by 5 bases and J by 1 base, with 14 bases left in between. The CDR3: CASSSPLDRQETQYF. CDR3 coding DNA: TGTGCCAGCAGTAGCCCTCTGGATCGCCAAGAGACCCAGTACTTC.

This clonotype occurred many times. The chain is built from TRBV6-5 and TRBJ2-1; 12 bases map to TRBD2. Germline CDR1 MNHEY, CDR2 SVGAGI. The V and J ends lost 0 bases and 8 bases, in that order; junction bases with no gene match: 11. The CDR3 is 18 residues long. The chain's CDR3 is CASSYSMASGGGLYEQFF. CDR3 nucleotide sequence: TGTGCCAGCAGTTACTCGATGGCTAGCGGGGGGGGCCTCTATGAGCAGTTCTTC.

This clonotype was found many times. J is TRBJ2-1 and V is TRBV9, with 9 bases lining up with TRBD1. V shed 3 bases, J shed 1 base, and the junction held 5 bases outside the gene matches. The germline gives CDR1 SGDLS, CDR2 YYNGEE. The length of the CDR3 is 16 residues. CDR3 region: CASSAGTGMSYNEQFF. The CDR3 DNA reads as TGTGCCAGCAGCGCCGGGACAGGGATGTCCTACAATGAGCAGTTCTTC.

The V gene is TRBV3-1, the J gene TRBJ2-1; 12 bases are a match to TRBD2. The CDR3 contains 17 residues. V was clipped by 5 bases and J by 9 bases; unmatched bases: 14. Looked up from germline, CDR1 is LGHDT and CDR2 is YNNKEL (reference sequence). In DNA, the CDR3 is TGTGCCAGCAGCTCTCTCGGCCTAGCGGGAGGGCCCAGTGAGCAGTTCTTC. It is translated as CASSSLGLAGGPSEQFF.

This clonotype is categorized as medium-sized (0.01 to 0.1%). CDR3 amino acids: CASSASTDTQYF. The CDR3, as DNA: TGTGCCAGCAGTGCTAGCACAGATACGCAGTATTTT. The gene calls are TRBV25-1 and TRBJ2-3; D remains unclear. Germline V gene data show CDR1 as MGHDK and CDR2 as SYGVNS. The CDR3 runs 12 residues. Trimming left V 4 bases short and J 0 bases short, with 2 bases between. The complete variable domain, with remaining parts taken from reference TRBV25-1 and TRBJ2-3, reads EADIYQTPRYLVIGTGKKITLECSQTMGHDKMYWYQQDPGMELHLIHYSYGVNSTEKGDLSSESTVSRIRTEHFPLTLESARPSHTSQYLCASSASTDTQYFGPGTRLTVL.

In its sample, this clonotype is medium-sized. CDR3 nucleotide sequence: TGCGCCAGCAGCCAAGGACCACTAACCGGGGAGCTGTTTTTT. It codes for CASSQGPLTGELFF. The rearrangement links TRBV4-3 to TRBJ2-2; D remains ambiguous. The V and J ends lost 1 base and 5 bases respectively, with 8 bases between them. The germline gives CDR1 LGHNA, CDR2 YSLEER. The CDR3 contains 14 residues.

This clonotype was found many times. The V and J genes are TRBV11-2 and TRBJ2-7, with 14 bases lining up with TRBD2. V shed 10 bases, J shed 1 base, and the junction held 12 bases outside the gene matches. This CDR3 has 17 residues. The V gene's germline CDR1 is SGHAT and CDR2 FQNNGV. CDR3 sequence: CATEPGLAGDLSYEQYV. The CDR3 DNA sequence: TGTGCCACCGAACCGGGACTAGCGGGAGATTTATCCTACGAGCAGTACGTC.

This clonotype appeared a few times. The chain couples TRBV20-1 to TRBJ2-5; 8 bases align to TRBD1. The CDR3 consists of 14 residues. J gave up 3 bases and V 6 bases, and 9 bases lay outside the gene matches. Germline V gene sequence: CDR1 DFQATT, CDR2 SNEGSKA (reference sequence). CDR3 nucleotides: TGCAGTGCAAATACCCTGGGACAGGAAGAGACCCAGTACTTC. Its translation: CSANTLGQEETQYF.

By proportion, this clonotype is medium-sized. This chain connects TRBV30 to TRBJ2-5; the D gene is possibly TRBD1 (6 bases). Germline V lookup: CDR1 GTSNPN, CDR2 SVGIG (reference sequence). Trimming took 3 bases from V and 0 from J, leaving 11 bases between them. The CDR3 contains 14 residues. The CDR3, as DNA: TGTGCCTGGAGGTCCGGGACATACCAAGAGACCCAGTACTTC. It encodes CAWRSGTYQETQYF. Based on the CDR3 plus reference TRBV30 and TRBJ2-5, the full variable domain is SQTIHQWPATLVQPVGSPLSLECTVEGTSNPNLYWYRQAAGRGLQLLFYSVGIGQISSEVPQNLSASRPQDRQFILSSKKLLLSDSGFYLCAWRSGTYQETQYFGPGTRLLVL.

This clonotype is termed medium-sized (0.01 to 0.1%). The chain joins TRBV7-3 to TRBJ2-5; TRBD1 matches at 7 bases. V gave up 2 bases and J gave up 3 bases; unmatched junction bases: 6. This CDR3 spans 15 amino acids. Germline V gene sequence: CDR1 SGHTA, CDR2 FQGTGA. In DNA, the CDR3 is TGTGCCAGCAGCTTATTGACAGGGATGGAAGAGACCCAGTACTTC. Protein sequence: CASSLLTGMEETQYF.

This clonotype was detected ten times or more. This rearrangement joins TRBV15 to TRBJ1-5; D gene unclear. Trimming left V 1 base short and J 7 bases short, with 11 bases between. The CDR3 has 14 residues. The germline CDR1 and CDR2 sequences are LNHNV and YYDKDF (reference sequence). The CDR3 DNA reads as TGTGCCACCAGCAGAGTCGGGTTGGACCAGCCCCAGCATTTT. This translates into CATSRVGLDQPQHF.

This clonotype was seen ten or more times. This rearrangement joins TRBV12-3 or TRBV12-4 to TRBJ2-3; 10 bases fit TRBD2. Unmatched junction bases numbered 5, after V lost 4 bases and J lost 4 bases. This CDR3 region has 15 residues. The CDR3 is CASSSSSGGSDTQYF. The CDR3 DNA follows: TGTGCCAGCAGTTCCAGTAGCGGGGGGTCAGATACGCAGTATTTT.

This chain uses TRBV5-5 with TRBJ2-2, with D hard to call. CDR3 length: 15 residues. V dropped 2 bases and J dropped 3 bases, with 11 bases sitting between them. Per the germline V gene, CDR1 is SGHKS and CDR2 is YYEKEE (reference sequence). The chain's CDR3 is CASSFLNSYTGELFF. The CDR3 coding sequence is TGTGCCAGCAGCTTTTTGAACAGCTACACCGGGGAGCTGTTTTTT.